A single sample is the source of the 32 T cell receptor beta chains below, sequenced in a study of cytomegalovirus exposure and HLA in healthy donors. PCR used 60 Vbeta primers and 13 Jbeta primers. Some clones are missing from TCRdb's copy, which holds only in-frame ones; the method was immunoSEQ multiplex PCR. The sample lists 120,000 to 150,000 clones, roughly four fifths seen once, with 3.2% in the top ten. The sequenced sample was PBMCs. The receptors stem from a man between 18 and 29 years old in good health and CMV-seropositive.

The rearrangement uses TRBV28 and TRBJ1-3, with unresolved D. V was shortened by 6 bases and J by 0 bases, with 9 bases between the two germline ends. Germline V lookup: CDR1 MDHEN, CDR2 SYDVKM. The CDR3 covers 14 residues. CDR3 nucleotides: TGTGCCAGCAGGAGAGCCTCCTCTGGAAACACCATATATTTT. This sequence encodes CASRRASSGNTIYF.

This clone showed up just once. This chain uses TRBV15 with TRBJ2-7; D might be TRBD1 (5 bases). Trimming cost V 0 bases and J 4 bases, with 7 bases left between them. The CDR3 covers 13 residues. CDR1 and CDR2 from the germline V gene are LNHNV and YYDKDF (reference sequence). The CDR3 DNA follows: TGTGCCACCAGCAGAGATCAGGGATACGAGCAGTACTTC. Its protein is CATSRDQGYEQYF.

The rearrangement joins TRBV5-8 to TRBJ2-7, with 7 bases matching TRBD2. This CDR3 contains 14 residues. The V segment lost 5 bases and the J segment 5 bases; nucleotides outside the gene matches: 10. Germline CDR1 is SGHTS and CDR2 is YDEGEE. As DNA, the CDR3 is TGTGCCAGCAGTTTCGGTGGGAGGGCCGACGAGCAGTACTTC. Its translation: CASSFGGRADEQYF.

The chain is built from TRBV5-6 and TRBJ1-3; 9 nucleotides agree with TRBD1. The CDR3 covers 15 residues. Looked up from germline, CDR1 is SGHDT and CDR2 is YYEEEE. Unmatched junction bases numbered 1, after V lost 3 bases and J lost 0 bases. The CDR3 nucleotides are TGTGCCAGCAGCTCGGACAGGGGCTCTGGAAACACCATATATTTT. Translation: CASSSDRGSGNTIYF.

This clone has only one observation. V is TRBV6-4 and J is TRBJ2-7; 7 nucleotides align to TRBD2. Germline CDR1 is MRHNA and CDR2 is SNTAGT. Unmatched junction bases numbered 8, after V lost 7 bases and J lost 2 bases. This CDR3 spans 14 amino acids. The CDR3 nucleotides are TGTGCCAGCACCTCGACTAGCCAAACCTACGAGCAGTACTTC. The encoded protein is CASTSTSQTYEQYF.

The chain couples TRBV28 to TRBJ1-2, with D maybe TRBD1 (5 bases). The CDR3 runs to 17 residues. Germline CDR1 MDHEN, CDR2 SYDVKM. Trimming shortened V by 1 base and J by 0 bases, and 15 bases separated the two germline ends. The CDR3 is CASSLSTGSLSNYGYTF. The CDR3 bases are TGTGCCAGCAGTTTATCTACAGGTTCACTCTCTAACTATGGCTACACCTTC.

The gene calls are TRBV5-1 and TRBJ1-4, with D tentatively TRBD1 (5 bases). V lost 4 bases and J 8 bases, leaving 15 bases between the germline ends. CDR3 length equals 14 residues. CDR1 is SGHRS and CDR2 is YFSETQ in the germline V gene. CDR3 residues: CASSGGGSGEKLFF. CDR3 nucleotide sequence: TGCGCCAGCAGCGGGGGGGGATCGGGGGAAAAACTGTTTTTT.

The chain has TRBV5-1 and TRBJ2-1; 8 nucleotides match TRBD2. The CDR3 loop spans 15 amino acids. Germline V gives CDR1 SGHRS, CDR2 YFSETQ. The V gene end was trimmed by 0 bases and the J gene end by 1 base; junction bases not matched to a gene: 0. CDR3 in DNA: TGCGCCAGCAGCTTGGCTAGCGGGTCCTACAATGAGCAGTTCTTC. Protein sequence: CASSLASGSYNEQFF.

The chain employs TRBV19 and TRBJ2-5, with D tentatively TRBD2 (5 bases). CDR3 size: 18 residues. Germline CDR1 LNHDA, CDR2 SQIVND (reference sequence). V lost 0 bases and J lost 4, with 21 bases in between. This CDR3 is CASSIDSPQIAIRETQYF. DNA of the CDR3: TGTGCCAGTAGTATAGATTCTCCCCAAATAGCGATCAGAGAGACCCAGTACTTC.

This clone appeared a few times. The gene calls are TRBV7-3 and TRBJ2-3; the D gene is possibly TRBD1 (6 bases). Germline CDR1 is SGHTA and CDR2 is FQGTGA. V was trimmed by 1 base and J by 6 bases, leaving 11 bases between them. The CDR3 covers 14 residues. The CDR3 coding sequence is TGTGCCAGCAGCTTAAAACAGGGTGAGGATACGCAGTATTTT. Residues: CASSLKQGEDTQYF.

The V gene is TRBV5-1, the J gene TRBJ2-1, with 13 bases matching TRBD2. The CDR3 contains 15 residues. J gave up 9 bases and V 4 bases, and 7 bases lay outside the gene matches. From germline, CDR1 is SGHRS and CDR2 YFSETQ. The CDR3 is CASSPTSGRASEQFF. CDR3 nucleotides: TGCGCCAGCAGCCCCACTAGCGGGAGGGCTAGTGAGCAGTTCTTC.

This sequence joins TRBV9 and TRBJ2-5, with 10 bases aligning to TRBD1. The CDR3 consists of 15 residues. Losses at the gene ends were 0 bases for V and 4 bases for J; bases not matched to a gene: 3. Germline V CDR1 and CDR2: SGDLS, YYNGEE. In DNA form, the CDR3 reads TGTGCCAGCAGCGTAGGACAGGGGGCGCGAGAGACCCAGTACTTC. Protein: CASSVGQGARETQYF.

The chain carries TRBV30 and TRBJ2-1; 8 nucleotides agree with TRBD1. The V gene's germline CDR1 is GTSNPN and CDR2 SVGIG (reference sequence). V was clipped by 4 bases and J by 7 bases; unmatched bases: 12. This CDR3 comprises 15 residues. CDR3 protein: CAWIQGQGSYNEQFF. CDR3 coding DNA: TGTGCCTGGATTCAAGGACAGGGATCATATAATGAGCAGTTCTTC.

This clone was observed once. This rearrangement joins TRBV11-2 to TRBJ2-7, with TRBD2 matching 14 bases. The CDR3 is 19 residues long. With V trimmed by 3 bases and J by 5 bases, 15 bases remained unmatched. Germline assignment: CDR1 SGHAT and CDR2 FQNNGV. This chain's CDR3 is CASSFRRLAGGHFSNEQYF. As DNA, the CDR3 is TGTGCCAGCAGCTTTAGGAGACTAGCGGGAGGGCATTTTTCCAACGAGCAGTACTTC.

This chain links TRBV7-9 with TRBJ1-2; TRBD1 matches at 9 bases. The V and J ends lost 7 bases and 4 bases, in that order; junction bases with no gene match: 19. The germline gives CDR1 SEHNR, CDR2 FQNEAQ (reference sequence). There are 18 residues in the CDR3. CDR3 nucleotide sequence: TGTGCCAGCAACTCCCCCCGGGACAGGGAACCAGACTTCTATGGCTACACCTTC. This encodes CASNSPRDREPDFYGYTF.

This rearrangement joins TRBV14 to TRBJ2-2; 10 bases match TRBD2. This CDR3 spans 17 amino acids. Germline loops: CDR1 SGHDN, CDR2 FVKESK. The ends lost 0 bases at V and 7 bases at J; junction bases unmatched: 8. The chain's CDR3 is CASSQDGLAGVDGELFF. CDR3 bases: TGTGCCAGCAGCCAAGATGGGCTAGCGGGAGTAGACGGGGAGCTGTTTTTT.

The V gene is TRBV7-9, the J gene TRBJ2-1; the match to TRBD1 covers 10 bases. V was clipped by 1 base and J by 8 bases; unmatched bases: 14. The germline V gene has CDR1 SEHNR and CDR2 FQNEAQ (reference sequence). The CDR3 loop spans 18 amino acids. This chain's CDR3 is CASSLGILRGQGNDEQFF. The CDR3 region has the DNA TGTGCCAGCAGCTTAGGGATTTTAAGGGGACAGGGGAACGATGAGCAGTTCTTC.

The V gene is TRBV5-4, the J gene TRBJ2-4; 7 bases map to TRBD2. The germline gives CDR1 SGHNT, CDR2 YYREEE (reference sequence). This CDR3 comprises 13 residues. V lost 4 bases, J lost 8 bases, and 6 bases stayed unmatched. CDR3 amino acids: CASSAPGGDIQYF. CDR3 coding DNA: TGTGCCAGCAGCGCTCCGGGAGGTGACATTCAGTACTTC.

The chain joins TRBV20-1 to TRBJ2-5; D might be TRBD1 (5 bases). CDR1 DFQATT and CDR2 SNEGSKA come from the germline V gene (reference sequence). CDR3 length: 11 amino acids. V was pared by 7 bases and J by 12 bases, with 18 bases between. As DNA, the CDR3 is TGCAGTGTTCCCTTAAGGGGCAACAAGTACTTC. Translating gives CSVPLRGNKYF.

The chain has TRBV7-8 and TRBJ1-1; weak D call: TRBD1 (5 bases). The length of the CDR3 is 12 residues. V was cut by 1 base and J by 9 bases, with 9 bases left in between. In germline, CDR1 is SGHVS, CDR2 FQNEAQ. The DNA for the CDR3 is TGTGCCAGCAGCTTAGTCAGGGCCCAAGCTTTCTTT. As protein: CASSLVRAQAFF.

For the CDR3, the DNA is TGTGCCACCAGCAGACCCTTTCAGCGGGGGGCCCAGGCTGAAGGTGGGGCCAACGTCCTGACTTTC. It encodes CATSRPFQRGAQAEGGANVLTF. J is TRBJ2-6 and V is TRBV15; 9 positions agree with TRBD2. Losses at the gene ends were 2 bases for V and 3 bases for J; bases not matched to a gene: 20. Germline V CDR1 and CDR2: LNHNV, YYDKDF (reference sequence). This CDR3 is built from 22 residues.

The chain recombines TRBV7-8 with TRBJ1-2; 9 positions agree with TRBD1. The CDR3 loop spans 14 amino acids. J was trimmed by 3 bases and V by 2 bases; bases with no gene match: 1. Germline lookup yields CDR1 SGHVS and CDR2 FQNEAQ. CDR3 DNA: TGTGCCAGCAGCTTAAGGGACAGGGACTATGGCTACACCTTC. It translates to CASSLRDRDYGYTF.

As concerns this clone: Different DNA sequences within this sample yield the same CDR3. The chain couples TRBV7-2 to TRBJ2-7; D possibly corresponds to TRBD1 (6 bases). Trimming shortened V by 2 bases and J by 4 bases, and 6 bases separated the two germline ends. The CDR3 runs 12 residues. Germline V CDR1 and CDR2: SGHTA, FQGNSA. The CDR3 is CASSLRGYEQYF. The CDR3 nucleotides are TGTGCCAGCAGCTTAAGGGGGTACGAGCAGTACTTC.

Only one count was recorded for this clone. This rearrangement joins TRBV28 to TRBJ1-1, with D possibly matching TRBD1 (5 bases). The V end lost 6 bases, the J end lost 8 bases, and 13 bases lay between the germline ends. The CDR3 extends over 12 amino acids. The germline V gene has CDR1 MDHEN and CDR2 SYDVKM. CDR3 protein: CASRPPGVEAFF. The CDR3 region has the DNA TGTGCCAGCAGGCCCCCGGGGGTCGAAGCTTTCTTT.

The CDR3 sequence is CASRVTGSYEQYF. CDR3 nucleotide sequence: TGTGCCAGCAGGGTGACAGGTTCCTACGAGCAGTACTTC. The gene calls are TRBV28 and TRBJ2-7, with D perhaps matching TRBD1 (6 bases). The CDR3 spans 13 residues. With 6 bases removed from V and 1 base from J, the gap between germline ends came to 10 bases. Germline CDR1 is MDHEN and CDR2 is SYDVKM.

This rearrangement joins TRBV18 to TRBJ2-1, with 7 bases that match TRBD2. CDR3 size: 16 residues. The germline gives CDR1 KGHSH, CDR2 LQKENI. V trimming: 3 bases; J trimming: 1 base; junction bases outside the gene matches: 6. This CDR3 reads CASSPLTSSSYNEQFF. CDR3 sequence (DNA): TGTGCCAGCTCACCGCTGACTAGCTCGTCCTACAATGAGCAGTTCTTC. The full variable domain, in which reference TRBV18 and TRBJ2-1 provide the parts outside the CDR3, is NAGVMQNPRHLVRRRGQEARLRCSPMKGHSHVYWYRQLPEEGLKFMVYLQKENIIDESGMPKERFSAEFPKEGPSILRIQQVVRGDSAAYFCASSPLTSSSYNEQFFGPGTRLTVL.

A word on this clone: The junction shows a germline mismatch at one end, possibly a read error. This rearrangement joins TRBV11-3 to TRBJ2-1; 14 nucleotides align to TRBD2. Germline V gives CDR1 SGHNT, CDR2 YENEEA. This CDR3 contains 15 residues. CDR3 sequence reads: CANSLGTSGSNEQFF. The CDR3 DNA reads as TGTGCCAACAGCTTAGGGACTAGCGGGAGCAATGAGCAGTTCTTC.

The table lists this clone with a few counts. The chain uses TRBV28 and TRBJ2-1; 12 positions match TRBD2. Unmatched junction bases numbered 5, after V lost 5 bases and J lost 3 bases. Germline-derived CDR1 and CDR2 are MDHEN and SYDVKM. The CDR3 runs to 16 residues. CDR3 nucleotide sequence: TGTGCCAGCAGTCCCACTAGCGGGAGGTACTACAATGAGCAGTTCTTC. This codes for CASSPTSGRYYNEQFF.

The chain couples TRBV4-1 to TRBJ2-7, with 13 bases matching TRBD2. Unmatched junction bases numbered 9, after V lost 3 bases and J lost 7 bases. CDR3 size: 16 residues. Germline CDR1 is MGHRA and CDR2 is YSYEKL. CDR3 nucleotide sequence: TGCGCCAGCAGCCAGGCAGGACTAGCGGGAGCTGGGGAGCAGTACTTC. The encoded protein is CASSQAGLAGAGEQYF.

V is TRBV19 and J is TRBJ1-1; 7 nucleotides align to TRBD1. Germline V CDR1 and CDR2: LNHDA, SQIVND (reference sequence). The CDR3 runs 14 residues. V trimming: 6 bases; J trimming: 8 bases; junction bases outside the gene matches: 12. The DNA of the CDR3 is TGTGCCAGTAGAACAGGGGCCCGCGACGGCGAAGCTTTCTTT. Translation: CASRTGARDGEAFF.

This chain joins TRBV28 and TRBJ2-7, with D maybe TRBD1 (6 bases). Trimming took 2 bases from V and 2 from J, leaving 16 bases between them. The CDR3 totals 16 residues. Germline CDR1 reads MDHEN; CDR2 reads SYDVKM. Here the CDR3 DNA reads TGTGCCAGCAGTTTAAACAGGGCCCTAACCCCCTACGAGCAGTACTTC. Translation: CASSLNRALTPYEQYF.

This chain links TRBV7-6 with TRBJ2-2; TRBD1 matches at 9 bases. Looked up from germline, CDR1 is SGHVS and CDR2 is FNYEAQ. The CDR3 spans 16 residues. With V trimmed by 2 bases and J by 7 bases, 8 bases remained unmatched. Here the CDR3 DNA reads TGTGCCAGCAGCTTACTCGGGACAGGGAAAATCGGGGAGCTGTTTTTT. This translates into CASSLLGTGKIGELFF.